The 3 T cell receptor beta chains below all came from one sample that was sequenced in a study of T cells in tuberculosis. Generated by immunoSEQ multiplex PCR, the TCRdb table keeps only in-frame clones and is missing some. This sample carries 30,000 to 40,000 clones, 97% of them seen once, and the ten largest clones take roughly 6%. The sequenced sample was PBMCs. The origin of the receptors is a donor aged 10 to 29 with latent tuberculosis or without tuberculosis infection.

The CDR3 spells CASGFGTPLGEQYF. The CDR3 nucleotides are TGTGCTAGTGGTTTCGGGACTCCTCTTGGCGAGCAGTACTTC. The rearrangement links TRBV12-5 to TRBJ2-7; possibly TRBD2 for D (6 bases). V shed 3 bases and J shed 6 bases, with 15 bases lying between them. The CDR3 has 14 residues. Germline assignment: CDR1 LGHNT and CDR2 FRNRAP.

The chain couples TRBV5-1 to TRBJ2-3, with D tentatively TRBD2 (5 bases). The CDR3 sequence is 14 residues long. The germline V and J ends were trimmed by 1 base and 5 bases, with 11 bases remaining between them. Germline lookup yields CDR1 SGHRS and CDR2 YFSETQ. This CDR3 is CASSLLIGGDTQYF. The CDR3 coding sequence is TGCGCCAGCAGCTTGCTCATAGGAGGAGATACGCAGTATTTT.

The chain uses TRBV15 and TRBJ1-2; TRBD1 aligns across 7 bases. Trimming at V came to 0 bases and at J to 5 bases, leaving 3 bases not matched to a gene. The germline V gene encodes CDR1 LNHNV and CDR2 YYDKDF (reference sequence). This CDR3 comprises 14 residues. The CDR3 protein is CATSRDPRGYGYTF. CDR3 sequence (DNA): TGTGCCACCAGCAGAGACCCCAGGGGGTATGGCTACACCTTC.